Following are 26 T cell receptor beta chains from one sample sequenced in a study of PD-1 blockade in mismatch repair-deficient tumors. Generated by immunoSEQ multiplex PCR, the TCRdb table keeps only in-frame clones and is missing some. The sample consists of about 49,000 clones, over 75% of them appearing once. The material was PBMCs, obtained before pembrolizumab treatment. The receptors come from an adult with mismatch repair-deficient cancer.

CDR3 region: CASSRDRPDTGELFF. The CDR3, as DNA: TGTGCCAGCAGCCGGGACAGACCCGACACCGGGGAGCTGTTTTTT. This rearrangement joins TRBV7-9 to TRBJ2-2; 7 nucleotides match TRBD1. From germline, CDR1 is SEHNR and CDR2 FQNEAQ (reference sequence). V lost 5 bases, J lost 3 bases, and 6 bases stayed unmatched. The CDR3 runs to 15 residues. Full variable domain (missing parts from reference TRBV7-9 and TRBJ2-2): DTGVSQNPRHKITKRGQNVTFRCDPISEHNRLYWYRQTLGQGPEFLTYFQNEAQLEKSRLLSDRFSAERPKGSFSTLEIQRTEQGDSAMYLCASSRDRPDTGELFFGEGSRLTVL.

J is TRBJ2-7 and V is TRBV19; TRBD2 might be the D (5 bases). The V end was cut by 7 bases, the J end by 1 base, with 17 bases between. Germline values: CDR1 LNHDA, CDR2 SQIVND (reference sequence). CDR3 length equals 15 residues. This CDR3 reads CASTYRAGGSYEQYF. The CDR3 DNA reads as TGTGCCAGTACCTACCGTGCGGGTGGTTCCTACGAGCAGTACTTC.

The chain recombines TRBV14 with TRBJ2-3, with no clear D. The germline CDR1 and CDR2 sequences are SGHDN and FVKESK. Trimming removed 0 bases from V and 2 bases from J, with 9 bases in between. The CDR3 contains 15 residues. The CDR3 sequence: CASSQDGVFTDTQYF. The CDR3 DNA follows: TGTGCCAGCAGCCAAGATGGAGTATTCACAGATACGCAGTATTTT.

This clone was seen a handful of times. The chain recombines TRBV30 with TRBJ2-1; a possible D gene is TRBD2 (5 bases). The V end was cut by 1 base, the J end by 7 bases, with 8 bases between. The CDR3 runs 12 residues. CDR1 GTSNPN and CDR2 SVGIG come from the germline V gene (reference sequence). The CDR3 DNA reads TGTGCCTGGAGTGGTTCGGGGAATGAGCAGTTCTTC. This codes for CAWSGSGNEQFF. The complete variable domain, with remaining parts taken from reference TRBV30 and TRBJ2-1, reads SQTIHQWPATLVQPVGSPLSLECTVEGTSNPNLYWYRQAAGRGLQLLFYSVGIGQISSEVPQNLSASRPQDRQFILSSKKLLLSDSGFYLCAWSGSGNEQFFGPGTRLTVL.

This chain joins TRBV5-8 and TRBJ2-7; TRBD1 is a possible D gene (7 bases). CDR1 is SGHTS and CDR2 is YDEGEE in the germline V gene. Trimming took off 7 bases at V and 5 bases at J, with 13 bases between the two ends. The CDR3 runs to 12 residues. CDR3 in amino acids: CASGRGVDEQYF. CDR3 DNA sequence: TGTGCCAGCGGCAGGGGGGTTGACGAGCAGTACTTC.

The chain recombines TRBV29-1 with TRBJ2-7, with no clear D. V dropped 0 bases and J dropped 2 bases, with 5 bases sitting between them. The germline V gene encodes CDR1 SQVTM and CDR2 ANQGSEA. The CDR3 contains 12 residues. The CDR3 region has the DNA TGCAGCGTTGAAGACAGCACCTACGAGCAGTACTTC. Its translation is CSVEDSTYEQYF.

The chain couples TRBV4-3 to TRBJ2-6; D is tentatively TRBD1 or TRBD2 (6 bases each). There are 17 residues in the CDR3. V shed 0 bases and J shed 3 bases, with 12 bases lying between them. Germline V gene sequence: CDR1 LGHNA, CDR2 YSLEER. The CDR3 reads CASSQDWGANGANVLTF. The CDR3 DNA follows: TGCGCCAGCAGCCAAGATTGGGGGGCTAATGGGGCCAACGTCCTGACTTTC.

This clone was seen more than once but under ten times. The V gene is TRBV5-1, the J gene TRBJ2-2, with D possibly matching TRBD2 (5 bases). This CDR3 spans 14 amino acids. V shed 6 bases and J shed 1 base, with 10 bases lying between them. CDR1 is SGHRS and CDR2 is YFSETQ in the germline V gene. The CDR3 nucleotides are TGCGCCAGCATGAAAGAGGGGAACACCGGGGAGCTGTTTTTT. Residues: CASMKEGNTGELFF.

The rearrangement links TRBV5-1 to TRBJ2-7; D uncertain. CDR3 length equals 15 residues. Germline CDR1 SGHRS, CDR2 YFSETQ. The V end was cut by 1 base, the J end by 2 bases, with 13 bases between. The CDR3 nucleotides read TGCGCCAGCAGCTTGTGGATGGGGTCCCCCTACGAGCAGTACTTC. It specifies CASSLWMGSPYEQYF.

The chain couples TRBV5-1 to TRBJ2-7; D may be TRBD1 (7 bases). The ends were cut back, 2 bases at V and 5 bases at J, with 20 bases in the middle. This CDR3 is 16 amino acids long. CDR1 and CDR2 from the germline V gene are SGHRS and YFSETQ. The CDR3, as DNA: TGCGCCAGCAGCTTCCCCGTGACAGGGAGGTCGAACGAGCAGTACTTC. As protein: CASSFPVTGRSNEQYF.

The chain has TRBV11-2 and TRBJ2-3; TRBD2 matches 8 bases. V lost 2 bases, J lost 0 bases, and 7 bases stayed unmatched. Germline CDR1 reads SGHAT; CDR2 reads FQNNGV. The CDR3 runs to 17 residues. CDR3 DNA sequence: TGTGCCAGCAGCTTAAGCAGGCTAGCGGGTAGCACAGATACGCAGTATTTT. This translates into CASSLSRLAGSTDTQYF.

The V and J genes are TRBV7-2 and TRBJ1-4; 8 nucleotides match TRBD1. Germline V gives CDR1 SGHTA, CDR2 FQGNSA. Germline trimming cut 5 bases from V and 8 bases from J; bases unmatched to any gene: 10. The CDR3 is 15 amino acids. The CDR3 nucleotides are TGTGCCAGCAGCCAAGGACAGGGAAGTGGGGAAAAACTGTTTTTT. Translated, it gives CASSQGQGSGEKLFF.

This chain uses TRBV9 with TRBJ2-5, with D perhaps matching TRBD2 (5 bases). The CDR3 covers 14 residues. V shed 3 bases and J shed 4 bases, with 13 bases lying between them. From germline, CDR1 is SGDLS and CDR2 YYNGEE. Here the CDR3 DNA reads TGTGCCAGCAGCGGGGGAGTTACGACAGAGACCCAGTACTTC. Translated, it gives CASSGGVTTETQYF.

V is TRBV9 and J is TRBJ2-1; 7 nucleotides align to TRBD1. The CDR3 loop spans 14 amino acids. Germline V lookup: CDR1 SGDLS, CDR2 YYNGEE. Trimming took 4 bases from V and 4 from J; bases not matched to a gene: 5. The CDR3 DNA reads as TGTGCCAGCAGCAAAGAGGGACAGTACAATGAGCAGTTCTTC. Its translation is CASSKEGQYNEQFF.

This clone turned up a few times. V gene TRBV19 combines with J gene TRBJ1-2; maybe TRBD1 (5 bases). CDR1 is LNHDA and CDR2 is SQIVND in the germline V gene (reference sequence). The CDR3 has 11 amino acids. Trimming removed 9 bases at V and 8 bases at J, with 13 bases between. This chain's CDR3 is CASTRGGGYTF. Here the CDR3 DNA reads TGTGCCAGCACTAGGGGCGGAGGCTACACCTTC.

The CDR3: CASSLLGGTEAFF. CDR3 bases: TGCGCCAGCAGCTTGCTTGGGGGCACTGAAGCTTTCTTT. V gene TRBV5-1 combines with J gene TRBJ1-1, with D perhaps matching TRBD1 (5 bases). This CDR3 has 13 amino acids. The germline gives CDR1 SGHRS, CDR2 YFSETQ. Deletions cut 1 base from V and 4 bases from J, with 8 bases between.

The CDR3 loop is CAWSALSGNQPQHF. The DNA for the CDR3 is TGTGCCTGGAGTGCTTTAAGCGGCAATCAGCCCCAGCATTTT. The chain combines TRBV30 with TRBJ1-5; unclear D gene. Germline values: CDR1 GTSNPN, CDR2 SVGIG (reference sequence). Trimming cost V 1 base and J 2 bases, with 9 bases left between them. The CDR3 has 14 residues. Full variable domain (outside the CDR3, taken from reference TRBV30 and TRBJ1-5): SQTIHQWPATLVQPVGSPLSLECTVEGTSNPNLYWYRQAAGRGLQLLFYSVGIGQISSEVPQNLSASRPQDRQFILSSKKLLLSDSGFYLCAWSALSGNQPQHFGDGTRLSIL.

This clone was counted at least ten times. The genes are TRBV6-5 and TRBJ2-7; D is possibly TRBD1 (6 bases). The CDR3 consists of 14 residues. Per germline, CDR1 MNHEY and CDR2 SVGAGI. V lost 5 bases, J lost 3 bases, and 14 bases lay in between. The CDR3 here is CASSPQGQNYEQYF. The CDR3 DNA reads as TGTGCCAGCAGTCCTCAAGGACAGAACTACGAGCAGTACTTC.

V and J are TRBV7-8 and TRBJ2-7; 7 bases match TRBD2. The CDR3 contains 14 residues. J was trimmed by 6 bases and V by 2 bases; bases with no gene match: 7. Germline assignment: CDR1 SGHVS and CDR2 FQNEAQ. The CDR3 region has the DNA TGTGCCAGCAGCTTACAGTACGGGGGGAGCGAGCAGTACTTC. Residues: CASSLQYGGSEQYF. The full variable domain, in which reference TRBV7-8 and TRBJ2-7 provide the parts outside the CDR3, is GAGVSQSPRYKVAKRGQDVALRCDPISGHVSLFWYQQALGQGPEFLTYFQNEAQLDKSGLPSDRFFAERPEGSVSTLKIQRTQQEDSAVYLCASSLQYGGSEQYFGPGTRLTVT.

V is TRBV27 and J is TRBJ2-2; TRBD2 matches 8 bases. Germline lookup yields CDR1 MNHEY and CDR2 SMNVEV (reference sequence). The CDR3 is 15 amino acids. Unmatched junction bases numbered 2, after V lost 4 bases and J lost 1 base. CDR3 in DNA: TGTGCCAGCAGTTCGGGAGGGCTGAACACCGGGGAGCTGTTTTTT. Translation: CASSSGGLNTGELFF.

The chain couples TRBV5-5 to TRBJ2-1, with D maybe TRBD1 (6 bases). V gave up 4 bases and J gave up 3 bases, with 8 bases separating them. Looked up from germline, CDR1 is SGHKS and CDR2 is YYEKEE (reference sequence). The CDR3 spans 13 residues. The CDR3 loop reads CASSGDIYNEQFF. The CDR3 coding sequence is TGTGCCAGCAGCGGGGACATCTACAATGAGCAGTTCTTC.

This chain connects TRBV6-6 to TRBJ1-3, with 7 nucleotides matching TRBD1. The length of the CDR3 is 16 residues. Germline values: CDR1 MNHNY, CDR2 SVGAGI (reference sequence). Trimming removed 5 bases from V and 5 bases from J; junction bases left unmatched: 12. The CDR3 reads CASSPGQQGYRNTIYF. The CDR3 coding sequence is TGTGCCAGCAGTCCGGGACAGCAGGGATATCGAAACACCATATATTTT.

The CDR3 coding sequence is TGTGCCAGCAGTGAATCCAGCGGGAGATACAATGAGCAGTTCTTC. Amino acids: CASSESSGRYNEQFF. The chain has TRBV2 and TRBJ2-1; 8 bases match TRBD2. The CDR3 length is 15 residues. Germline V CDR1 and CDR2: SNHLY, FYNNEI. Trimming at V came to 2 bases and at J to 4 bases, leaving 4 bases not matched to a gene.

Of note for this clone: This sample includes further DNA sequences coding for the same CDR3. This chain connects TRBV4-1 to TRBJ1-5; D ambiguous. This CDR3 contains 15 residues. Trimming cost V 1 base and J 1 base, with 8 bases left between them. CDR1 and CDR2 from the germline V gene are MGHRA and YSYEKL. Here the CDR3 DNA reads TGCGCCAGCAGCCAAGTGCCGGGGAGCAATCAGCCCCAGCATTTT. As protein: CASSQVPGSNQPQHF.

The chain uses TRBV5-4 and TRBJ1-1; D is possibly TRBD1 (5 bases). This CDR3 is built from 14 residues. The V gene's germline CDR1 is SGHNT and CDR2 YYREEE (reference sequence). V lost 4 bases and J 5 bases, leaving 15 bases between the germline ends. The CDR3 DNA follows: TGTGCCAGCAGCGGGAGGGGTGGGGTAACTGAAGCTTTCTTT. Translation: CASSGRGGVTEAFF.

CDR3 bases: TGTGCCAGCAGCTTAGACGGGAAGGGAAGCCATGGCTACACCTTC. Translating it yields CASSLDGKGSHGYTF. The chain uses TRBV7-3 and TRBJ1-2; D call uncertain. The CDR3 is made up of 15 amino acids. The V end lost 2 bases, the J end lost 6 bases, and 16 bases lay between the germline ends. Germline loops: CDR1 SGHTA, CDR2 FQGTGA.